The 15 T cell receptor beta chains listed next were all sequenced from one sample in a study of T cell repertoires in cytomegalovirus infection. MiXCR, applied by TCRdb to the reads, yields one record per CDR3 protein. The table shows around 430,000 distinct CDR3 sequences, with approximately 42% occurring only once. These receptors are not linked to any known antigen. This specimen was cultured PBMCs, taken from culture after CMV antigen stimulation. The receptors stem from a human donor in good health (CMV status not recorded). Some clones in this sample may be carry-over from other donors' samples.

The J gene is TRBJ2-7, the V gene TRBV20-1; 8 bases align to TRBD1. Germline CDR1 reads DFQATT; CDR2 reads SNEGSKA (reference sequence). The ends lost 0 bases at V and 3 bases at J; junction bases unmatched: 10. This CDR3 has 16 amino acids. The CDR3 protein is CSARDPSSGGLYEQYF. Here the CDR3 DNA reads TGCAGTGCTAGAGATCCCTCCTCAGGGGGCCTCTACGAGCAGTACTTC.

This clonotype was seen only once. The chain combines TRBV20-1 with TRBJ1-5; maybe TRBD1 (6 bases). Trimming removed 0 bases at V and 4 bases at J, with 7 bases between. Germline CDR1 and CDR2: DFQATT and SNEGSKA (reference sequence). The CDR3 spans 13 residues. The CDR3 region is CSARETGNQPQHF. The CDR3 DNA follows: TGCAGTGCTAGAGAGACAGGAAATCAGCCCCAGCATTTT.

The V call is TRBV28, the J call TRBJ1-6, with D maybe TRBD1 (5 bases). Germline V lookup: CDR1 MDHEN, CDR2 SYDVKM. The CDR3 contains 12 residues. Trimming took off 2 bases at V and 16 bases at J, with 12 bases between the two ends. The CDR3 here is CASSLRPGTLHF. The CDR3, as DNA: TGTGCCAGCAGTTTAAGACCAGGGACTCTCCACTTT.

The V and J genes are TRBV19 and TRBJ1-5; the D is unclear. Deletions cut 3 bases from V and 4 bases from J, with 16 bases between. Germline CDR1 LNHDA, CDR2 SQIVND (reference sequence). There are 16 residues in the CDR3. CDR3 sequence: CASSIIGGRANQPQHF. In DNA, the CDR3 is TGTGCCAGTAGTATTATTGGTGGCAGAGCAAATCAGCCCCAGCATTTT.

The V and J genes are TRBV20-1 and TRBJ2-1; TRBD2 agrees at 8 bases. Germline CDR1 DFQATT, CDR2 SNEGSKA (reference sequence). The CDR3 spans 16 residues. V lost 6 bases to trimming and J lost 0 bases; unmatched junction nucleotides: 10. In nucleotides, the CDR3 is TGCAGTGCCGGGACCGTAGCGGGGAACTCCTACAATGAGCAGTTCTTC. Amino acids: CSAGTVAGNSYNEQFF.

The rearrangement joins TRBV4-3 to TRBJ2-7, with D possibly called TRBD1 or TRBD2 (5 bases each). Trimming took 2 bases from V and 2 from J, leaving 13 bases between them. Germline V gene lookup returns CDR1 LGHNA and CDR2 YSLEER. The CDR3 spans 15 residues. This CDR3 is CASSQHRDGAYEQYF. In DNA form, the CDR3 reads TGCGCCAGCAGCCAACACCGGGACGGGGCCTACGAGCAGTACTTC.

V usage is TRBV12-5 and J usage is TRBJ2-1; D ambiguous. Between the trimmed V and J ends, which lost 4 bases and 7 bases, there was a span of 14 bases. From germline, CDR1 is LGHNT and CDR2 FRNRAP. The CDR3 runs 14 residues. The CDR3 bases are TGTGCTAGTGGTTCCTTTTCCACTCGGAATGAGCAGTTCTTC. This encodes CASGSFSTRNEQFF.

This clonotype was found a few times. CDR3 loop: CASSPFPGLGEQYF. The CDR3 DNA follows: TGCGCCAGCAGCCCATTCCCGGGGTTGGGCGAGCAGTACTTC. J is TRBJ2-7 and V is TRBV4-3; TRBD2 might be the D (5 bases). V shed 4 bases and J shed 6 bases, with 16 bases lying between them. CDR1 LGHNA and CDR2 YSLEER come from the germline V gene. The CDR3 consists of 14 residues.

The V call is TRBV20-1, the J call TRBJ2-7, with D possibly being TRBD1 (6 bases). CDR1 DFQATT and CDR2 SNEGSKA come from the germline V gene (reference sequence). V lost 5 bases, J lost 2 bases, and 16 bases lay in between. The CDR3 sequence is 14 residues long. The CDR3: CSALAVAGAYEQYF. CDR3 nucleotides: TGCAGTGCTCTTGCAGTTGCAGGGGCCTACGAGCAGTACTTC.

The V and J genes are TRBV12-3 or TRBV12-4 and TRBJ1-2, with D unclear. Trimming cost V 6 bases and J 8 bases, with 22 bases left between them. The CDR3 has 15 residues. CDR3 in amino acids: CASRNPGSRGKGYTF. The DNA for the CDR3 is TGTGCCAGCAGAAATCCGGGTAGTCGGGGAAAGGGCTACACCTTC.

The J gene is TRBJ2-7, the V gene TRBV12-3 or TRBV12-4; D could derive from TRBD1 or TRBD2 (6 bases each). With 7 bases removed from V and 4 bases from J, the gap between germline ends came to 20 bases. The CDR3 consists of 15 residues. DNA for the CDR3: TGTGCCAGCACCCTAGGGGGGACATCTTTTTACGAGCAGTACTTC. It codes for CASTLGGTSFYEQYF.

The chain has TRBV4-1 and TRBJ1-3; D ambiguous. Germline CDR1 is MGHRA and CDR2 is YSYEKL. This CDR3 region has 16 residues. V was shortened by 1 base and J by 0 bases, with 10 bases between the two germline ends. CDR3 loop: CASSQAPGSSGNTIYF. Here the CDR3 DNA reads TGCGCCAGCAGCCAAGCCCCGGGCTCCTCTGGAAACACCATATATTTT.

This clonotype was recorded a few times. The CDR3 region has the DNA TGTGCCAGCAGCGCAGGGACGGACGAACAGGGCAATCAGCCCCAGCATTTT. Encoded protein: CASSAGTDEQGNQPQHF. The J gene is TRBJ1-5, the V gene TRBV7-8; possibly TRBD1 for D (5 bases). The germline V gene has CDR1 SGHVS and CDR2 FQNEAQ. The V gene lost 5 bases and the J gene lost 2 bases, with 19 bases spanning the gap. The CDR3 runs to 17 residues.

The genes are TRBV6-5 and TRBJ2-5; 13 bases match TRBD2. J gave up 3 bases and V 5 bases, and 6 bases lay outside the gene matches. This CDR3 comprises 16 residues. Germline CDR1 is MNHEY and CDR2 is SVGAGI. The CDR3 is CASSRTSGGVKETQYF. For the CDR3, the DNA is TGTGCCAGCAGTAGGACTAGCGGGGGAGTCAAAGAGACCCAGTACTTC.

V is TRBV7-2 and J is TRBJ2-3, with no clear D. Germline V gives CDR1 SGHTA, CDR2 FQGNSA. With 0 bases removed from V and 2 bases from J, the gap between germline ends came to 6 bases. The CDR3 totals 14 residues. CDR3: CASSLAPVTDTQYF. Here the CDR3 DNA reads TGTGCCAGCAGCTTAGCCCCCGTCACAGATACGCAGTATTTT.